What follows describes a single TCR beta chain. This entry comes from a study of memory CD4+ T cells and cytomegalovirus serostatus. Germline lookup yields CDR1 LNHDA and CDR2 SQIVND (reference sequence). With 8 bases removed from V and 2 bases from J, the gap between germline ends came to 13 bases. The CDR3 extends over 13 amino acids. The sort gate was single viable CD3+CD4+CD8-CD45RO+ cells for memory CD4+ T cells. This table comes from immunoSEQ multiplex PCR, and its TCRdb copy is limited to in-frame clones, with some not included. The sample carries under 55,000 clones, around 80% recorded once.

The origin of this receptor is an adult in good health and CMV-seropositive. This chain joins TRBV19 and TRBJ2-7; D possibly matches TRBD1 or TRBD2 (6 bases each). The sample consisted of memory CD4+ T cells from blood. CDR3 DNA sequence: TGTGCCAGTGCAAAAGGGGGGCCCTACGAGCAGTACTTC. It yields the protein CASAKGGPYEQYF.